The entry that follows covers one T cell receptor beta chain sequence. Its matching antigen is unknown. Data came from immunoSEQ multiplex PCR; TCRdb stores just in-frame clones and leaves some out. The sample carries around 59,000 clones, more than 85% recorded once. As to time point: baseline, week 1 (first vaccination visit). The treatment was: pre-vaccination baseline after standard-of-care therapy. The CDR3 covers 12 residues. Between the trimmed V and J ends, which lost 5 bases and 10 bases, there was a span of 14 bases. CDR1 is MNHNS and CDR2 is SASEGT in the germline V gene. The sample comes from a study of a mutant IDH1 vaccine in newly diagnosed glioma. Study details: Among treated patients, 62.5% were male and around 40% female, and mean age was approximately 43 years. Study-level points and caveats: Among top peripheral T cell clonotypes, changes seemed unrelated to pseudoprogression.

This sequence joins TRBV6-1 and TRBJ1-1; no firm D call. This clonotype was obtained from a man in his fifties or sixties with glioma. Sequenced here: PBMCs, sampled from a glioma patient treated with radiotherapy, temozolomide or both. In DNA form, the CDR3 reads TGTGCCAGCAGTCCTGCCTCGGGGAGAGCTTTCTTT. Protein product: CASSPASGRAFF.